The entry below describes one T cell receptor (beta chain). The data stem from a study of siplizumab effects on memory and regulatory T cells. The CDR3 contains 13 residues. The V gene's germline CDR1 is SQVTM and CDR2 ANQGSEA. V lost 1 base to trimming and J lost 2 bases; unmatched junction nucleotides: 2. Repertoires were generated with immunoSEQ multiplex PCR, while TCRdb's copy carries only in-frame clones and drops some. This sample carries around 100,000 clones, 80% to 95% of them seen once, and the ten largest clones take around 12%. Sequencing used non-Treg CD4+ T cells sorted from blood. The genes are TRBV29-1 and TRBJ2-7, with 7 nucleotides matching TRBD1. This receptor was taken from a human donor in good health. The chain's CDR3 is CSVEGTGTYEQYF. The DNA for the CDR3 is TGCAGCGTTGAAGGGACAGGCACCTACGAGCAGTACTTC.